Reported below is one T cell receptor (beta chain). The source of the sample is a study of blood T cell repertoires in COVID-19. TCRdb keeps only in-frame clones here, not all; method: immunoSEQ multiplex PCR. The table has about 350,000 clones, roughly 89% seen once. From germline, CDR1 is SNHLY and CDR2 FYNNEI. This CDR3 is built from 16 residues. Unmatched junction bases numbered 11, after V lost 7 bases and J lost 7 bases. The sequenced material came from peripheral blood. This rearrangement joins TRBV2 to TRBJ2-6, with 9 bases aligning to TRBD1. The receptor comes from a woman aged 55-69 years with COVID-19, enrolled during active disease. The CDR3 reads CASNLQGARLANVLTF. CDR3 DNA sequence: TGTGCCAGCAACTTACAGGGGGCTAGGCTAGCCAACGTCCTGACTTTC.